Listed below are T cell receptor beta chains from one sample, sequenced in a study of T-cell reconstitution after alpha-beta-depleted transplantation in children. TCRdb independently ran MiXCR on the PCR reads; one entry per CDR3 protein. The sample has some 200,000 distinct CDR3 sequences; roughly 14% are singletons. Sequencing used PBMCs from the stem cell graft donor, obtained from the stem cell graft. These receptors were obtained from a human donor who donated a stem cell graft to a child with acute lymphoblastic leukemia. CDR3s include the opening cysteine and the closing phenylalanine or tryptophan. A D gene is named only where the DNA matches it firmly. The size field is filled for only some rows; it gives once, few, many or a size class.

abundance	v_gene	d_gene	j_gene	CDR3nt	CDR3aa
-	TRBV6-8	TRBD2	TRBJ2-5	TGTGCCAGCAGTTACAGGACTAGCGGGACACAAGAGACCCAGTACTTC	CASSYRTSGTQETQYF
many	TRBV10-3	-	TRBJ2-7	TGTGCCATCAGTCTAGGACCCGAGGGGAGCGACGAGCAGTACTTC	CAISLGPEGSDEQYF
-	TRBV28	-	TRBJ2-7	TGTGCCAGCAGTATAAACCTCTACGAGCAGTACTTC	CASSINLYEQYF
many	TRBV7-2	-	TRBJ2-7	TGTGCCAGCAGCTCCCCGGACAGTTCCTACGAGCAGTACTTC	CASSSPDSSYEQYF
many	TRBV11-2	-	TRBJ1-2	TGTGCCAGCAGCTTTCTGGAGGGCATGGGGGGCAACACCTTC	CASSFLEGMGGNTF
-	TRBV7-9	TRBD2	TRBJ2-1	TGTGCCAGCAGCGCGACTAGCGTTGACAGCTCCTACAATGAGCAGTTCTTC	CASSATSVDSSYNEQFF
many	TRBV20-1	-	TRBJ2-3	TGCAGTGCTAGAGATAATTTCGTCGGTTCGAGCACAGATACGCAGTATTTT	CSARDNFVGSSTDTQYF
many	TRBV19	-	TRBJ1-3	TGTGCCAGTAGTCCGAGCTCTGGAAACACCATATATTTT	CASSPSSGNTIYF
many	TRBV10-3	TRBD1	TRBJ2-7	TGTGCCACCCCCGGGACAGGGTCCTACGAGCAGTACTTC	CATPGTGSYEQYF
-	TRBV10-3	-	TRBJ1-3	TGTTCCATCAGCGCTGGACAGAATGGAAACACCATATATTTT	CSISAGQNGNTIYF
-	TRBV6-5	-	TRBJ1-2	TGTGCCAGTGGGAGGGGGGCGACTAACTATGGCTACACCTTC	CASGRGATNYGYTF
many	TRBV5-1	-	TRBJ2-1	TGCGCCAGCAGCCTCACTAACGGACGATACAATGAGCAGTTCTTC	CASSLTNGRYNEQFF
-	TRBV29-1	TRBD1	TRBJ1-1	TGCAGCGTGGCGGGACAGCTGAACACTGAAGCTTTCTTT	CSVAGQLNTEAFF
few	TRBV29-1	-	TRBJ2-3	TGCAGCGTTGGCCCCCAGGCGGGGCTAAGCACAGATACGCAGTATTTT	CSVGPQAGLSTDTQYF
many	TRBV5-1	-	TRBJ2-7	TGCGCCAGCAGCTCGAGGGCAGTCGATTCCTACGAGCAGTACTTC	CASSSRAVDSYEQYF
many	TRBV12-3/TRBV12-4	TRBD1	TRBJ2-7	TGTGCCAGCAGTCAATGGGACAGTGACGTATCCTACGAGCAGTACTTC	CASSQWDSDVSYEQYF
many	TRBV6-5	-	TRBJ1-5	TGTGCCAGCAGAGGAGGGGCGGGTCAGCCCCAGCATTTT	CASRGGAGQPQHF
many	TRBV7-6	-	TRBJ1-3	TGTGCCAGCAGCTTAGCCCCCCTTCGACAGGTGGACACCATATATTTT	CASSLAPLRQVDTIYF
many	TRBV5-1	-	TRBJ2-1	TGCGCCAGCACCCCTTGGTCTGGCTATACCTCCTACAATGAGCAGTTCTTC	CASTPWSGYTSYNEQFF
few	TRBV11-3	-	TRBJ2-3	TGTGCCAGCAGCTCCGCGTGGGACACAGATACGCAGTATTTT	CASSSAWDTDTQYF
many	TRBV29-1	TRBD2	TRBJ2-1	TGCAGCGTTGGGGAGGGCCGGGGCACCAATGAGCAGTTCTTC	CSVGEGRGTNEQFF
many	TRBV4-2	-	TRBJ2-7	TGTGCCAGCAGCCAAGGGGGGCTGATTTCCTACGAGCAGTACTTC	CASSQGGLISYEQYF
many	TRBV29-1	-	TRBJ2-3	TGCAGCGTTGAACTACCCGGGACTGCAACTAGCACAGATACGCAGTATTTT	CSVELPGTATSTDTQYF
many	TRBV20-1	TRBD2	TRBJ2-5	TGCAGTGCTAGAGATCTAGCGGGGTCAGGAGAGACCCAGTACTTC	CSARDLAGSGETQYF
many	TRBV5-1	-	TRBJ2-3	TGCGCCAGCACCTACACAGGGATGGGCACAGATACGCAGTATTTT	CASTYTGMGTDTQYF
many	TRBV20-1	TRBD2	TRBJ2-2	TGCAGTGTCCGGGAGGGCGGAAGCACCGGGGAGCTGTTTTTT	CSVREGGSTGELFF
many	TRBV5-1	TRBD1	TRBJ1-4	TGCGCCAGCACCTGGACAGGGTTGCATGAAAAACTGTTTTTT	CASTWTGLHEKLFF
-	TRBV5-1	TRBD1	TRBJ1-1	TGCGCCAGCAGCATCGGGACAGCGGCTCCCAAGAACACTGAAGCTTTCTTT	CASSIGTAAPKNTEAFF
-	TRBV19	-	TRBJ2-1	TGTGCCAGTGCTACGGTTAGTTCTTACAATGAGCAGTTCTTC	CASATVSSYNEQFF
many	TRBV27	-	TRBJ1-5	TGTGCCAGCACCCCCCTGGGCAGCAATCAGCCCCAGCATTTT	CASTPLGSNQPQHF
many	TRBV5-1	TRBD2	TRBJ2-5	TGCGCCAGCACTGGACTAGCGGGATCTTTAGGGACCCAGTACTTC	CASTGLAGSLGTQYF
many	TRBV5-1	-	TRBJ1-1	TGCGCCAGCAGCTTGGAGTACGGCGGGAACACTGAAGCTTTCTTT	CASSLEYGGNTEAFF
many	TRBV5-5	-	TRBJ1-2	TGTGCCAGCAGCCCCACGGGGGGGCCTACCTATGGCTACACCTTC	CASSPTGGPTYGYTF
many	TRBV6-1	TRBD2	TRBJ2-1	TGTGCCAGCAGTGAACCGGGACTAAACAATGAGCAGTTCTTC	CASSEPGLNNEQFF
many	TRBV9	TRBD1	TRBJ1-2	TGTGCCAGCAGCGTTCTCGGGACAGGGAACGACTACACCTTC	CASSVLGTGNDYTF
many	TRBV12-3/TRBV12-4	TRBD1	TRBJ1-1	TGTGCCAGCAGTCCCCCCGGCCAGGGGGGGACTGAAGCTTTCTTT	CASSPPGQGGTEAFF
many	TRBV20-1	TRBD2	TRBJ2-1	TGCAGTGCTAGAGATTTGGGACTAGCGGGAGGGAATATCGGGTATGAGCAGTTCTTC	CSARDLGLAGGNIGYEQFF
many	TRBV12-3/TRBV12-4	TRBD2	TRBJ2-1	TGTGCCAGCAGCCTCATAGCGGGAGAGCAGTTCTTC	CASSLIAGEQFF
many	TRBV29-1	-	TRBJ1-1	TGCAGCGTTGAAGTCGGGACTGAAGCTTTCTTT	CSVEVGTEAFF
-	TRBV12-1	-	TRBJ2-6	TGTGCCAGCAGCTTCTCCCAGCAGGGACCAGACTCTGGGGCCAACGTCCTGACTTTC	CASSFSQQGPDSGANVLTF
-	TRBV4-2	-	TRBJ1-1	TGTGCCAGCAGCCAAAGGTGGGGGAGTATGAACACTGAAGCTTTCTTT	CASSQRWGSMNTEAFF
many	TRBV6-6	-	TRBJ2-4	TGTGCCAGCAGCATTATTTGGTTTAGCGGCACTACCCTTCGCTCGGAAAACATTCAGTACTTC	CASSIIWFSGTTLRSENIQYF